This entry lists 29 T cell receptor beta chains sequenced from one sample in a study of graft-versus-host responses after intestinal transplantation. Only in-frame clones appear in the TCRdb table, and some are missing; sequencing was by immunoSEQ multiplex PCR. The sample holds some 130,000 clones, 90% to 95% seen once. Their specific antigens are unknown. The material was unstimulated CD4+ T cells sorted from spleen or lymph node cells, obtained before intestinal transplant. The receptors here all came from a human donor who received an intestinal transplant.

The chain employs TRBV12-1 and TRBJ1-2. TRBV12-1 is a pseudogene segment. The CDR3 sequence is 11 residues long. This CDR3 is CASSCHYGYTF. CDR3 sequence (DNA): TGTGCCAGCAGCTGCCACTATGGCTACACCTTC.

The V gene is TRBV11-2, the J gene TRBJ1-1; no firm D call. This CDR3 has 14 amino acids. Trimming shortened V by 3 bases and J by 0 bases, and 8 bases separated the two germline ends. Germline V gives CDR1 SGHAT, CDR2 FQNNGV. In DNA form, the CDR3 reads TGTGCCAGCAGCTTCACGAGCGTGAACACTGAAGCTTTCTTT. Translated, it gives CASSFTSVNTEAFF.

This sequence joins TRBV7-7 and TRBJ1-1, with no clear D. The CDR3 runs to 13 residues. Germline V gives CDR1 SSHAT, CDR2 FNYEAQ (reference sequence). V lost 8 bases, J lost 2 bases, and 12 bases lay in between. The chain's CDR3 is CASSQTANTEAFF. CDR3 DNA sequence: TGTGCCAGCTCTCAGACGGCCAACACTGAAGCTTTCTTT.

The rearrangement links TRBV19 to TRBJ1-3; 7 bases are a match to TRBD1. V lost 2 bases and J lost 12; bases outside the gene matches: 19. Looked up from germline, CDR1 is LNHDA and CDR2 is SQIVND (reference sequence). This CDR3 comprises 17 residues. The DNA of the CDR3 is TGTGCCAGTAGTATAAGTCGGGAGAGGGGGCTCGGGAACGGCATATATTTT. Protein: CASSISRERGLGNGIYF. The full variable domain, rest sourced from reference TRBV19 and TRBJ1-3, is DGGITQSPKYLFRKEGQNVTLSCEQNLNHDAMYWYRQDPGQGLRLIYYSQIVNDFQKGDIAEGYSVSREKKESFPLTVTSAQKNPTAFYLCASSISRERGLGNGIYFGEGSWLTVV.

This clone was detected only a few times. CDR3 in amino acids: CASSFAGGAYEQYF. CDR3 sequence (DNA): TGTGCCAGCAGCTTTGCCGGGGGGGCCTACGAGCAGTACTTC. The rearrangement joins TRBV11-2 to TRBJ2-7; 8 nucleotides match TRBD2. The CDR3 spans 14 residues. CDR1 and CDR2 from the germline V gene are SGHAT and FQNNGV. The V gene end was trimmed by 3 bases and the J gene end by 2 bases; junction bases not matched to a gene: 3.

V gene TRBV7-6 combines with J gene TRBJ2-7; 10 nucleotides line up with TRBD2. The CDR3 is made up of 15 amino acids. Germline V CDR1 and CDR2: SGHVS, FNYEAQ. Trimming cost V 4 bases and J 2 bases; bases outside gene matches: 5. The CDR3 DNA is TGTGCCAGCAGCTCCGAAGCGGGGGGGCCCTACGAGCAGTACTTC. Protein: CASSSEAGGPYEQYF.

This clone appeared a single time. The chain has TRBV11-2 and TRBJ2-3, with TRBD2 matching 8 bases. Losses at the gene ends were 4 bases for V and 5 bases for J; bases not matched to a gene: 11. Germline V gene data show CDR1 as SGHAT and CDR2 as FQNNGV. This CDR3 has 16 amino acids. CDR3 in amino acids: CASSSVAGRKEDTQYF. The CDR3 DNA sequence: TGTGCCAGCAGCTCCGTAGCGGGGAGGAAGGAAGATACGCAGTATTTT.

The genes are TRBV25-1 and TRBJ1-1, with no clear D. CDR1 MGHDK and CDR2 SYGVNS come from the germline V gene. The V end was cut by 7 bases, the J end by 4 bases, with 10 bases between. This CDR3 has 12 amino acids. The CDR3 is CASKVIGTEAFF. The CDR3, as DNA: TGTGCCAGCAAGGTTATCGGCACTGAAGCTTTCTTT.

The CDR3 DNA follows: TGTGCCAGCTCACCAACAGGACTACATAACTATGGCTACACCTTC. Protein: CASSPTGLHNYGYTF. This rearrangement joins TRBV18 to TRBJ1-2, with D possibly matching TRBD1 (5 bases). Germline CDR1 is KGHSH and CDR2 is LQKENI. V lost 2 bases, J lost 1 base, and 11 bases lay in between. The CDR3 sequence is 15 residues long.

V and J are TRBV30 and TRBJ2-5; D remains ambiguous. The CDR3 has 13 amino acids. Germline V CDR1 and CDR2: GTSNPN, SVGIG (reference sequence). V lost 6 bases, J lost 4 bases, and 15 bases lay in between. In DNA form, the CDR3 reads TGTGCCTGCGCCCTCGATCCGGGAGAGACCCAGTACTTC. It codes for CACALDPGETQYF.

This chain joins TRBV19 and TRBJ1-5; 7 bases are shared with TRBD1. CDR3 length equals 16 residues. CDR1 LNHDA and CDR2 SQIVND come from the germline V gene (reference sequence). With 6 bases clipped from V and 3 bases from J, the junction kept 11 bases outside the gene matches. In DNA, the CDR3 is TGTGCCAGTAGAATGACAGGGTGGGGAGACAATCAGCCCCAGCATTTT. This sequence encodes CASRMTGWGDNQPQHF.

The chain carries TRBV11-1 and TRBJ2-1, with 10 nucleotides matching TRBD1. The CDR3 contains 15 residues. The germline V gene encodes CDR1 SGHAT and CDR2 FQDESV (reference sequence). Trimming cost V 5 bases and J 9 bases; bases outside gene matches: 10. The DNA of the CDR3 is TGTGCCAGCAGCCCTGTATCCGGGACAGGGGCTGAGCAGTTCTTC. Translation: CASSPVSGTGAEQFF.

The chain recombines TRBV7-8 with TRBJ1-5; 7 positions match TRBD1. CDR1 is SGHVS, CDR2 FQNEAQ, per germline. Trimming removed 2 bases from V and 4 bases from J; junction bases left unmatched: 14. The CDR3 totals 18 residues. CDR3: CASSLSPSRQGVNQPQHF. The DNA of the CDR3 is TGTGCCAGCAGCTTATCCCCGTCGCGGCAGGGGGTGAATCAGCCCCAGCATTTT.

V and J are TRBV5-1 and TRBJ2-7; D ambiguous. Germline CDR1 and CDR2: SGHRS and YFSETQ. The V and J ends lost 0 bases and 3 bases respectively, with 13 bases between them. The CDR3 sequence is 15 residues long. The CDR3 bases are TGCGCCAGCAGCTTGGTTTCTACCCTAAACTACGAGCAGTACTTC. Its protein product is CASSLVSTLNYEQYF.

This clone has a single count. This rearrangement joins TRBV7-2 to TRBJ1-1; D may be TRBD1 (6 bases). The length of the CDR3 is 14 residues. The germline CDR1 and CDR2 sequences are SGHTA and FQGNSA. V was clipped by 0 bases and J by 4 bases, with 9 bases between them. CDR3 sequence (DNA): TGTGCCAGCAGCTTAGCCAGGGGTGGCACTGAAGCTTTCTTT. Its translation: CASSLARGGTEAFF.

The gene calls are TRBV25-1 and TRBJ2-5; no definite D call. The germline CDR1 and CDR2 sequences are MGHDK and SYGVNS. There are 12 residues in the CDR3. V shed 0 bases and J shed 5 bases, with 4 bases lying between them. CDR3 sequence: CASSEYWETQYF. The CDR3 nucleotides read TGTGCCAGCAGTGAATATTGGGAGACCCAGTACTTC.

This clone was seen just once. The V gene is TRBV5-1, the J gene TRBJ1-3, with 10 bases identical to TRBD1. CDR1 SGHRS and CDR2 YFSETQ come from the germline V gene. The J segment lost 7 bases and the V segment lost 4 bases, leaving 5 bases of the junction unmatched. The CDR3 is 14 residues long. The CDR3 DNA reads as TGCGCCAGCAGCCTGCCGGGACAGGGGAACACCATATATTTT. This encodes CASSLPGQGNTIYF.

The sample holds a few counts of this clone. The CDR3 coding sequence is TGTGCCATCAGTGGGGGGGAGAGCTCCTACGAGCAGTACTTC. This sequence encodes CAISGGESSYEQYF. The chain joins TRBV10-3 to TRBJ2-7; perhaps TRBD2 as D (6 bases). Deletions cut 4 bases from V and 0 bases from J, with 10 bases between. The CDR3 runs to 14 residues. The germline CDR1 and CDR2 sequences are ENHRY and SYGVKD.

The chain joins TRBV30 to TRBJ2-7; perhaps D is TRBD1 or TRBD2 (5 bases each). V shed 4 bases and J shed 5 bases, with 18 bases lying between them. CDR1 is GTSNPN and CDR2 is SVGIG in the germline V gene (reference sequence). The CDR3 runs to 14 residues. In DNA form, the CDR3 reads TGTGCCTGGACCTACCGGGGCCGAGGGGACGAGCAGTACTTC. This translates into CAWTYRGRGDEQYF. Together with reference TRBV30 and TRBJ2-7, the CDR3 gives the full variable domain: SQTIHQWPATLVQPVGSPLSLECTVEGTSNPNLYWYRQAAGRGLQLLFYSVGIGQISSEVPQNLSASRPQDRQFILSSKKLLLSDSGFYLCAWTYRGRGDEQYFGPGTRLTVT.

The chain recombines TRBV2 with TRBJ2-2; the D gene could be TRBD1 or TRBD2 (6 bases each). CDR3 length equals 15 residues. Germline V lookup: CDR1 SNHLY, CDR2 FYNNEI. Trimming stripped 9 bases from V and 0 bases from J, with 14 bases between. In DNA form, the CDR3 reads TGTGCCAGGTCACCGGGGGCCGCGAACACCGGGGAGCTGTTTTTT. The encoded protein is CARSPGAANTGELFF.

The CDR3 DNA follows: TGTGCCAGCACACGATTCGAGTGCGGAAACACCATATATTTT. It codes for CASTRFECGNTIYF. The chain carries TRBV6-7 and TRBJ1-3; D is uncertain. TRBV6-7 is assigned to the ORF class and has an uncertain function. V shed 7 bases and J shed 4 bases, with 14 bases lying between them. The CDR3 contains 14 residues.

The chain couples TRBV19 to TRBJ1-2, with TRBD1 matching 10 bases. The CDR3 is 13 residues long. J lost 8 bases, V lost 4 bases, and 4 bases had no gene match. Germline CDR1 and CDR2: LNHDA and SQIVND (reference sequence). CDR3 sequence: CASSRDRGWGYTF. CDR3 in DNA: TGTGCCAGTAGTAGGGACAGGGGCTGGGGCTACACCTTC.

The gene calls are TRBV19 and TRBJ2-7; 11 bases match TRBD2. Germline loops: CDR1 LNHDA, CDR2 SQIVND (reference sequence). The CDR3 spans 15 residues. The V and J ends lost 2 bases and 2 bases, in that order; junction bases with no gene match: 2. CDR3 sequence (DNA): TGTGCCAGTAGTATAAGGACTAGCGGGCCCTACGAGCAGTACTTC. Translation: CASSIRTSGPYEQYF.

V is TRBV9 and J is TRBJ1-1, with a possible D match to TRBD1 (6 bases). V gave up 3 bases and J gave up 5 bases, with 11 bases separating them. This CDR3 is built from 13 residues. Looked up from germline, CDR1 is SGDLS and CDR2 is YYNGEE. CDR3 in amino acids: CASSAQGGTEAFF. For the CDR3, the DNA is TGTGCCAGCAGCGCACAGGGAGGAACTGAAGCTTTCTTT.

The rearrangement links TRBV30 to TRBJ1-1; 7 bases are shared with TRBD1. The CDR3 runs 15 residues. V was clipped by 7 bases and J by 0 bases; unmatched bases: 11. Germline loops: CDR1 GTSNPN, CDR2 SVGIG (reference sequence). The CDR3 DNA reads TGTGCCTCGACCGCTGGGACAGTCATGAACACTGAAGCTTTCTTT. Translation: CASTAGTVMNTEAFF.

J is TRBJ2-7 and V is TRBV29-1; a possible D gene is TRBD2 (6 bases). The CDR3 contains 14 residues. Looked up from germline, CDR1 is SQVTM and CDR2 is ANQGSEA. The V end lost 7 bases, the J end lost 2 bases, and 18 bases lay between the germline ends. The CDR3 DNA reads as TGCAGCGCCCAACAGCGGGCCACTCCCTACGAGCAGTACTTC. Translated, it gives CSAQQRATPYEQYF.

This chain joins TRBV5-1 and TRBJ2-7; TRBD2 aligns across 7 bases. Looked up from germline, CDR1 is SGHRS and CDR2 is YFSETQ. The CDR3 is 17 amino acids. V shed 0 bases, J shed 3 bases, and the junction held 12 bases outside the gene matches. This CDR3 is CASSLESGGRFNYEQYF. CDR3 bases: TGCGCCAGCAGCTTGGAATCTGGCGGGAGATTTAACTACGAGCAGTACTTC.

The chain combines TRBV27 with TRBJ1-4, with D perhaps TRBD1 (5 bases). The CDR3 runs 16 residues. Trimming cost V 6 bases and J 1 base, with 15 bases left between them. Germline CDR1 and CDR2: MNHEY and SMNVEV (reference sequence). The CDR3 region is CASSPWGSVTNEKLFF. Written as DNA, the CDR3 is TGTGCCAGCAGCCCCTGGGGGAGCGTAACTAATGAAAAACTGTTTTTT. Filled out from reference TRBV27 and TRBJ1-4, the complete variable domain reads EAQVTQNPRYLITVTGKKLTVTCSQNMNHEYMSWYRQDPGLGLRQIYYSMNVEVTDKGDVPEGYKVSRKEKRNFPLILESPSPNQTSLYFCASSPWGSVTNEKLFFGSGTQLSVL.

V and J are TRBV2 and TRBJ2-3; D may match TRBD1 or TRBD2 (5 bases each). The V gene's germline CDR1 is SNHLY and CDR2 FYNNEI. Trimming pared 6 bases from V and 10 bases from J, leaving 29 bases between. This CDR3 is 17 amino acids long. This chain's CDR3 is CASRAWQGTRYGIPQYF. CDR3 sequence (DNA): TGTGCCAGCAGGGCGTGGCAAGGGACCAGGTACGGGATTCCGCAGTATTTT.